This T cell receptor (beta chain) is from a study of breast tumors, draining lymph nodes, adjacent tissues. A note on this clonotype: Its target is unknown. The junction differs from germline at one of its ends, possibly a read error.

Study outcomes and limitations: Tumor T cell lymph node origin was a supported hypothesis, not proven. Findings are consistent with lymph node origin and intratumoral expansion of most tumor T cells.

The CDR3 runs to 16 residues. Germline CDR1 MGHDK, CDR2 SYGVNS. Using its own MiXCR run on the multiplex PCR reads, TCRdb lists one record per CDR3 protein. The table lists approximately 40,000 distinct CDR3 sequences, approximately 37% of them singletons. Sequenced material: breast tumor tissue. This chain uses TRBV25-1 with TRBJ2-1; 8 positions agree with TRBD2. The TCR was taken from a female donor with breast cancer. Some clones in this sample may be carry-over from other donors' samples. DNA of the CDR3: TGTGCCAGCAGTGCACCAGGACTAGCATCCTACAATGAGCAATTCTTC. This translates into CASSAPGLASYNEQFF.